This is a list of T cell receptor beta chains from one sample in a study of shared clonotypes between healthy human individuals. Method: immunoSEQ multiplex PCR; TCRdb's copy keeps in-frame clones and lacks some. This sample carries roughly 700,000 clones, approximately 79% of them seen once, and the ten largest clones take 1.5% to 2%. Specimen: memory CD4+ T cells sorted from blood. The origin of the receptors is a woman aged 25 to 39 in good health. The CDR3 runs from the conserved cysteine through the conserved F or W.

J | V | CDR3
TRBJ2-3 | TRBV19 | CASSQDTSSTDTQYF
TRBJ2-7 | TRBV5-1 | CASSWDRAYEQYF
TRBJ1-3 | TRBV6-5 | CASGYRQAGNTIYF
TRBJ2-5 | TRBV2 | CASSGNGVEGETQYF
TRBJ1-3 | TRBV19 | CATRRDRSFSGNTIYF
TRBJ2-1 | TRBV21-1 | CASSKVIVRESGRKDEQFF
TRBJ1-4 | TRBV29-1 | CSVRRPFSSGQKLFF
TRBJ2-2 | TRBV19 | CASSPGTSGTGELFF
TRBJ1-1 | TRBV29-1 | CSVASDTLNTEAFF
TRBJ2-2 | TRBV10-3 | CAISETRLAGTGELFF
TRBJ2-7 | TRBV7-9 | CASSFEVPSYEQYF
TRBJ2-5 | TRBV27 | CASSLMWGQETQYF
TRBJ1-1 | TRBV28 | CASRRTGAFEAFF
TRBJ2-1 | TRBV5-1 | CASSGVGRTSYNEQFF
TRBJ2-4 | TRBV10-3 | CAISERASGNLAKNIQYF
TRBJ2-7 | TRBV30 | CARRGDSSYEQYF
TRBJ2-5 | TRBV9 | CASSPGRDQETQYF
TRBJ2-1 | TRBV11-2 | CASSLALAGGLSYNEQFF
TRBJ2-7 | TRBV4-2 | CASSQDPGPSYEQYF
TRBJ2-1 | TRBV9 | CASSGRQGWTGDEQFF
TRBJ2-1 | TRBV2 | CASSVRRTGLFGMGNNEQFF
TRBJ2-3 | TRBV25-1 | CASNPIGTGVTDTQYF
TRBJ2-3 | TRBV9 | CASSVGLAGGRDTQYF
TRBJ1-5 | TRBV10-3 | CAISESEGGYQPQHF